Listed here are 25 T cell receptor beta chains from one sample, sequenced in a study of blood T cell repertoires in COVID-19. Measured with immunoSEQ multiplex PCR; TCRdb has only the in-frame clones, and not every one. The repertoire includes roughly 210,000 clones, 88% of them detected once, and more than 1.5% sits in the top ten. The sequencing sample was made of peripheral blood. The receptor set was obtained from a man between 65 and 85 years old with acute or convalescent COVID-19.

This sequence joins TRBV3-1 (or the pseudogene TRBV3-2) and TRBJ2-7; weak D call: TRBD2 (7 bases). CDR1 is LGHDT, CDR2 YNNKEL, per germline (reference sequence). Trimming left V 1 base short and J 4 bases short, with 14 bases between. The CDR3 spans 15 residues. CDR3 in amino acids: CASSQVGAGEYEQYF. CDR3 DNA sequence: TGTGCCAGCAGCCAAGTGGGGGCGGGAGAGTACGAGCAGTACTTC.

This clone has only one observation. The rearrangement links TRBV7-2 to TRBJ2-7; 8 bases line up with TRBD1. This CDR3 has 14 residues. Germline V gene data show CDR1 as SGHTA and CDR2 as FQGNSA. Trimming removed 5 bases from V and 7 bases from J; junction bases left unmatched: 10. CDR3 nucleotide sequence: TGTGCCAGCAGCGCTACAGGGGGAGTAAGGGAGCAGTACTTC. It yields the protein CASSATGGVREQYF.

The chain recombines TRBV29-1 with TRBJ1-3, with 8 bases matching TRBD1. The J segment lost 4 bases and the V segment lost 6 bases, leaving 8 bases of the junction unmatched. The CDR3 contains 14 residues. Germline-derived CDR1 and CDR2 are SQVTM and ANQGSEA. In nucleotides, the CDR3 is TGCAGCGTAGCTGACAGGGGCTCAGGAAACACCATATATTTT. This translates into CSVADRGSGNTIYF.

This chain joins TRBV5-1 and TRBJ1-5; 8 nucleotides match TRBD1. V lost 4 bases to trimming and J lost 2 bases; unmatched junction nucleotides: 5. The CDR3 length is 15 residues. The germline CDR1 and CDR2 sequences are SGHRS and YFSETQ. The CDR3 loop is CASSPGGAGNQPQHF. The CDR3 DNA reads as TGCGCCAGCAGCCCAGGGGGCGCGGGCAATCAGCCCCAGCATTTT.

The chain employs TRBV7-2 and TRBJ2-7, with D perhaps being TRBD1 or TRBD2 (6 bases each). Trimming removed 5 bases at V and 4 bases at J, with 18 bases between. Germline CDR1 reads SGHTA; CDR2 reads FQGNSA. The CDR3 contains 15 residues. This CDR3 reads CASSIGGGSRYEQYF. CDR3 coding DNA: TGTGCCAGCAGCATAGGAGGGGGATCCCGATACGAGCAGTACTTC.

The rearrangement joins TRBV3-1 (or the pseudogene TRBV3-2) to TRBJ2-1, with 7 bases aligning to TRBD2. Trimming took 1 base from V and 8 from J; bases not matched to a gene: 11. The CDR3 contains 16 residues. Germline loops: CDR1 LGHDT, CDR2 YNNKEL (reference sequence). CDR3 sequence: CASSQASGRLWDEQFF. In nucleotides, the CDR3 is TGTGCCAGCAGCCAAGCTAGCGGCCGATTGTGGGATGAGCAGTTCTTC.

The genes are TRBV5-4 and TRBJ1-2; maybe TRBD1 (5 bases). V gave up 7 bases and J gave up 7 bases, with 17 bases separating them. The germline gives CDR1 SGHNT, CDR2 YYREEE (reference sequence). The CDR3 is made up of 13 amino acids. The CDR3 loop is CASSIGGVSGYTF. CDR3 DNA: TGTGCCAGCTCGATCGGGGGGGTCTCTGGCTACACCTTC.

The chain carries TRBV6-6 and TRBJ1-2; no definite D call. The V end lost 6 bases, the J end lost 4 bases, and 15 bases lay between the germline ends. There are 14 residues in the CDR3. Germline CDR1 and CDR2: MNHNY and SVGAGI (reference sequence). The CDR3: CASSPGGLGYGYTF. In DNA form, the CDR3 reads TGTGCCAGCAGCCCGGGCGGGCTGGGCTATGGCTACACCTTC.

This chain connects TRBV5-1 to TRBJ2-4; D is unclear. This CDR3 has 12 residues. V lost 0 bases and J 14 bases, leaving 12 bases between the germline ends. Germline V lookup: CDR1 SGHRS, CDR2 YFSETQ. The CDR3 sequence: CASSLGGSEEYF. The CDR3 DNA is TGCGCCAGCAGCTTGGGTGGGTCCGAGGAGTACTTC. The entire variable domain, with the rest obtained from reference TRBV5-1 and TRBJ2-4, is as follows: KAGVTQTPRYLIKTRGQQVTLSCSPISGHRSVSWYQQTPGQGLQFLFEYFSETQRNKGNFPGRFSGRQFSNSRSEMNVSTLELGDSALYLCASSLGGSEEYFGAGTRLSVL.

The rearrangement uses TRBV3-1 (or the pseudogene TRBV3-2) and TRBJ2-3; no firm D call. The V and J ends lost 2 bases and 6 bases respectively, with 12 bases between them. Germline lookup yields CDR1 LGHDT and CDR2 YNNKEL (reference sequence). CDR3 length: 14 amino acids. For the CDR3, the DNA is TGTGCCAGCAGCCAACTAGTCTTGGTCGATACGCAGTATTTT. The encoded protein is CASSQLVLVDTQYF.

This chain joins TRBV19 and TRBJ2-7, with 8 bases matching TRBD1. Germline V gene data show CDR1 as LNHDA and CDR2 as SQIVND (reference sequence). V gave up 6 bases and J gave up 4 bases; unmatched junction bases: 5. This CDR3 spans 13 amino acids. The CDR3 sequence: CASSLDREYEQYF. The CDR3, as DNA: TGTGCCAGTAGCTTGGACAGGGAGTACGAGCAGTACTTC.

V gene TRBV6-5 combines with J gene TRBJ2-1; 11 bases agree with TRBD2. The CDR3 is 15 amino acids. CDR1 MNHEY and CDR2 SVGAGI come from the germline V gene. J was trimmed by 7 bases and V by 5 bases; bases with no gene match: 7. CDR3 region: CASSPTSGILNEQFF. Here the CDR3 DNA reads TGTGCCAGCAGTCCGACTAGCGGGATCTTAAATGAGCAGTTCTTC.

The V and J genes are TRBV18 and TRBJ2-3; possible D gene TRBD2, 6 bases. Looked up from germline, CDR1 is KGHSH and CDR2 is LQKENI. The CDR3 is 15 amino acids. Deletions cut 0 bases from V and 2 bases from J, with 9 bases between. This CDR3 is CASSPPTSHTDTQYF. The CDR3 region has the DNA TGTGCCAGCTCACCACCGACTAGTCACACAGATACGCAGTATTTT. The variable domain in full, with the rest retrieved from reference TRBV18 and TRBJ2-3, is NAGVMQNPRHLVRRRGQEARLRCSPMKGHSHVYWYRQLPEEGLKFMVYLQKENIIDESGMPKERFSAEFPKEGPSILRIQQVVRGDSAAYFCASSPPTSHTDTQYFGPGTRLTVL.

J is TRBJ2-3 and V is TRBV5-1, with 8 bases lining up with TRBD1. This CDR3 comprises 14 residues. Germline loops: CDR1 SGHRS, CDR2 YFSETQ. Germline trimming cut 5 bases from V and 0 bases from J; bases unmatched to any gene: 2. The CDR3 nucleotides are TGCGCCAGCAGTCAGGGGGCGAGCACAGATACGCAGTATTTT. Residues: CASSQGASTDTQYF.

V is TRBV4-2 and J is TRBJ2-7; no firm D call. Trimming pared 1 base from V and 0 bases from J, leaving 10 bases between. This CDR3 is built from 15 residues. Germline lookup yields CDR1 LGHNA and CDR2 YNFKEQ. CDR3 coding DNA: TGTGCCAGCAGCCAAGTGCATATGAGCTCCTACGAGCAGTACTTC. It is translated as CASSQVHMSSYEQYF.

J is TRBJ1-1 and V is TRBV19; D not certain. Germline V gene data show CDR1 as LNHDA and CDR2 as SQIVND (reference sequence). V dropped 6 bases and J dropped 0 bases, with 14 bases sitting between them. This CDR3 comprises 15 residues. CDR3 protein: CASSRQHLLNTEAFF. In DNA, the CDR3 is TGTGCCAGTAGCCGACAACATCTATTGAACACTGAAGCTTTCTTT. Combining the CDR3 with reference TRBV19 and TRBJ1-1 gives the whole variable domain DGGITQSPKYLFRKEGQNVTLSCEQNLNHDAMYWYRQDPGQGLRLIYYSQIVNDFQKGDIAEGYSVSREKKESFPLTVTSAQKNPTAFYLCASSRQHLLNTEAFFGQGTRLTVV.

V gene TRBV27 combines with J gene TRBJ1-1, with D unresolved. CDR3 size: 13 residues. CDR1 and CDR2 (germline): MNHEY, SMNVEV (reference sequence). Trimming took 4 bases from V and 8 from J, leaving 14 bases between them. The CDR3 reads CASSSGSLEEAFF. In DNA, the CDR3 is TGTGCCAGCAGTTCTGGGTCGCTGGAGGAAGCTTTCTTT.

The table lists this clone with many counts. The chain couples TRBV19 to TRBJ1-5, with 8 bases that match TRBD1. J was trimmed by 0 bases and V by 3 bases; bases with no gene match: 1. The germline V gene encodes CDR1 LNHDA and CDR2 SQIVND (reference sequence). The CDR3 has 15 residues. For the CDR3, the DNA is TGTGCCAGTAGTATGGGACAGGTTAGCAATCAGCCCCAGCATTTT. This gives the protein CASSMGQVSNQPQHF. Full variable domain (rest looked up from reference TRBV19 and TRBJ1-5): DGGITQSPKYLFRKEGQNVTLSCEQNLNHDAMYWYRQDPGQGLRLIYYSQIVNDFQKGDIAEGYSVSREKKESFPLTVTSAQKNPTAFYLCASSMGQVSNQPQHFGDGTRLSIL.

This clone appeared a single time. This chain uses TRBV18 with TRBJ2-1, with 11 bases matching TRBD1. Germline values: CDR1 KGHSH, CDR2 LQKENI. The CDR3 contains 15 residues. Trimming at V came to 6 bases and at J to 6 bases, leaving 7 bases not matched to a gene. CDR3 nucleotides: TGTGCCAGCTCCTCCGGGACAGGGGGACCCAATGAGCAGTTCTTC. Protein: CASSSGTGGPNEQFF.

V and J are TRBV5-1 and TRBJ2-5, with 8 nucleotides matching TRBD1. The CDR3 extends over 14 amino acids. The germline gives CDR1 SGHRS, CDR2 YFSETQ. V shed 2 bases, J shed 5 bases, and the junction held 5 bases outside the gene matches. CDR3 loop: CASSLRTGHETQYF. The CDR3 DNA reads TGCGCCAGCAGCTTAAGGACAGGGCACGAGACCCAGTACTTC.

The chain has TRBV27 and TRBJ2-1, with TRBD2 matching 9 bases. V lost 5 bases, J lost 5 bases, and 10 bases stayed unmatched. The CDR3 has 16 residues. The germline V gene encodes CDR1 MNHEY and CDR2 SMNVEV (reference sequence). The CDR3 region is CASSVRWLAGNNEQFF. The CDR3 nucleotides are TGTGCCAGCAGTGTTCGATGGCTAGCGGGAAACAATGAGCAGTTCTTC.

V usage is TRBV5-4 and J usage is TRBJ2-6; the match to TRBD1 covers 9 bases. The CDR3 contains 17 residues. The V and J ends lost 0 bases and 0 bases, in that order; junction bases with no gene match: 1. The V gene's germline CDR1 is SGHNT and CDR2 YYREEE (reference sequence). The CDR3, as DNA: TGTGCCAGCAGCTTGGGGACAGGGGTCTCTGGGGCCAACGTCCTGACTTTC. Its protein product is CASSLGTGVSGANVLTF.

This chain connects TRBV28 to TRBJ1-2, with TRBD1 matching over 9 bases. In germline, CDR1 is MDHEN, CDR2 SYDVKM. The CDR3 loop spans 12 amino acids. J was trimmed by 8 bases and V by 3 bases; bases with no gene match: 1. DNA for the CDR3: TGTGCCAGCAGTTTGACAGGGGGAGGCTACACCTTC. This translates into CASSLTGGGYTF.

V is TRBV5-4 and J is TRBJ1-2; 12 bases are shared with TRBD1. There are 15 residues in the CDR3. Trimming cost V 3 bases and J 5 bases; bases outside gene matches: 5. From germline, CDR1 is SGHNT and CDR2 YYREEE (reference sequence). CDR3 loop: CASSSGTGGRYGYTF. The CDR3 DNA sequence: TGTGCCAGCAGCTCCGGGACAGGGGGCCGGTATGGCTACACCTTC.

The rearrangement joins TRBV19 to TRBJ1-4, with D tentatively TRBD1 (5 bases). Germline V CDR1 and CDR2: LNHDA, SQIVND (reference sequence). The CDR3 runs to 15 residues. The V and J ends lost 2 bases and 0 bases respectively, with 7 bases between them. The CDR3 protein is CASSIRQTTNEKLFF. DNA of the CDR3: TGTGCCAGTAGTATAAGACAGACAACTAATGAAAAACTGTTTTTT. Full variable domain (remainder filled in from reference TRBV19 and TRBJ1-4): DGGITQSPKYLFRKEGQNVTLSCEQNLNHDAMYWYRQDPGQGLRLIYYSQIVNDFQKGDIAEGYSVSREKKESFPLTVTSAQKNPTAFYLCASSIRQTTNEKLFFGSGTQLSVL.